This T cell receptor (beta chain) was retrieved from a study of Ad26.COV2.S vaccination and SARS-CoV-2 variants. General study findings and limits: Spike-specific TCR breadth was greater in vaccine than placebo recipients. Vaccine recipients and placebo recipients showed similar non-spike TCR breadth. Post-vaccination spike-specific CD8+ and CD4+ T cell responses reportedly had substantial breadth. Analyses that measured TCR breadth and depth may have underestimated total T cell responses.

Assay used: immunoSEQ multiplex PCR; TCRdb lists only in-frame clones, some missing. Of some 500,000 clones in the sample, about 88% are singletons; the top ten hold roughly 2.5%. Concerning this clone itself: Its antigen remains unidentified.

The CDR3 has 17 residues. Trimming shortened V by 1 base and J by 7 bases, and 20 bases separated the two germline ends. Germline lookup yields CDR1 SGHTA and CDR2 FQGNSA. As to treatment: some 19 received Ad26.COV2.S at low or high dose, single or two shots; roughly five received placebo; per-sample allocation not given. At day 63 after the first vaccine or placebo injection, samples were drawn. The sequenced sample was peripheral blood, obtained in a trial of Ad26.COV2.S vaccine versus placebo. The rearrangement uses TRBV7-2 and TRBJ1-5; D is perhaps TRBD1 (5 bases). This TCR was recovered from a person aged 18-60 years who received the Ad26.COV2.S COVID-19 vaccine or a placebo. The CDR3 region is CASSLDGLRGRSQPQHF. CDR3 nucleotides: TGTGCCAGCAGCTTAGATGGGTTGAGGGGAAGGAGCCAGCCCCAGCATTTT.